In its sample, the clone carrying this T cell receptor beta chain was seen once. Its antigen is undetermined. TCRdb keeps only in-frame clones here, not all; method: immunoSEQ multiplex PCR. Among 95,000 to 150,000 clones listed, about 83% were seen once. These data originate in a study of PD-L1 blockade in urothelial cancer. Study context: Dosed intravenously at 1,200 mg every 3 weeks, atezolizumab was initiated by patients in the mid-2010s. Blood underwent analysis 3 weeks (second dose) and 6 weeks after treatment began. T cells numbered a median of roughly 150,000 in the blood samples. Overall study findings and caveats: Better survival was forecast by a pretreatment blood TCR clonality below the median.

Time point described: peripheral blood 6 weeks after treatment start. The specimen was PBMCs, collected around atezolizumab (anti-PD-L1) treatment. This sequence originates from a man aged 45-65 years with urothelial cancer.

The CDR3: CASSQDGGRELHEQYF. The CDR3 nucleotides are TGTGCCAGCAGCCAAGACGGCGGGCGGGAGCTCCACGAGCAGTACTTC. This chain links TRBV4-2 with TRBJ2-7; 7 positions match TRBD2. The CDR3 length is 16 residues. Unmatched junction bases numbered 10, after V lost 0 bases and J lost 5 bases. Germline V CDR1 and CDR2: LGHNA, YNFKEQ.